One and the same sample provided the 12 T cell receptor beta chains below, sequenced in a study of Ad26.COV2.S vaccination and SARS-CoV-2 variants. As for treatment: around 19 received Ad26.COV2.S at low or high dose, single or two shots; about 5 received placebo; per-sample allocation not given. Collection of samples fell on day 63 after the first vaccine or placebo injection. The repertoire was sequenced with immunoSEQ multiplex PCR; TCRdb's copy has only in-frame clones and lacks some. The sample has fewer than 500,000 clones, 75% to 90% seen once. The starting material was peripheral blood, obtained in a trial of Ad26.COV2.S vaccine versus placebo. The origin of the receptors is a person aged 18-65 years who received the Ad26.COV2.S COVID-19 vaccine or a placebo.

This chain connects TRBV18 to TRBJ2-7; 9 bases match TRBD1. The V gene's germline CDR1 is KGHSH and CDR2 LQKENI. This CDR3 has 16 residues. Trimming at V came to 3 bases and at J to 0 bases, leaving 6 bases not matched to a gene. CDR3 nucleotides: TGTGCCAGCTCACCCGACAGGGGGAGAAGCTCCTACGAGCAGTACTTC. It yields the protein CASSPDRGRSSYEQYF.

CDR3: CASSQEQEPPTDTQYF. The CDR3 DNA is TGCGCCAGCAGCCAAGAACAGGAACCGCCCACAGATACGCAGTATTTT. This sequence joins TRBV4-3 and TRBJ2-3, with D maybe TRBD1 (5 bases). The V gene's germline CDR1 is LGHNA and CDR2 YSLEER. This CDR3 contains 16 residues. V lost 0 bases, J lost 2 bases, and 12 bases lay in between.

The genes are TRBV29-1 and TRBJ2-3; the D is unclear. The CDR3 loop spans 12 amino acids. Germline V gene data show CDR1 as SQVTM and CDR2 as ANQGSEA. The V and J ends lost 4 bases and 4 bases respectively, with 9 bases between them. The CDR3 DNA follows: TGCAGCGTTGTGTCCGGGTCAGATACGCAGTATTTT. Its protein product is CSVVSGSDTQYF.

The chain has TRBV4-2 and TRBJ2-3; 11 bases are a match to TRBD2. Looked up from germline, CDR1 is LGHNA and CDR2 is YNFKEQ. CDR3 size: 15 residues. V gave up 4 bases and J gave up 5 bases; unmatched junction bases: 5. As DNA, the CDR3 is TGTGCCAGCAGCCCCTTAGCGGGAGGGAAAGATACGCAGTATTTT. The encoded protein is CASSPLAGGKDTQYF.

This chain links TRBV11-3 with TRBJ2-1, with 7 bases lining up with TRBD1. This CDR3 region has 17 residues. With 4 bases clipped from V and 2 bases from J, the junction kept 11 bases outside the gene matches. Germline assignment: CDR1 SGHNT and CDR2 YENEEA. CDR3 nucleotides: TGTGCCAGCAGCTCGCCGGGTAGGGGGCGAACCTACAATGAGCAGTTCTTC. It codes for CASSSPGRGRTYNEQFF.

The J gene is TRBJ1-5, the V gene TRBV5-1; no firm D call. The V gene lost 0 bases and the J gene lost 7 bases, with 11 bases spanning the gap. Per germline, CDR1 SGHRS and CDR2 YFSETQ. The CDR3 has 14 amino acids. The CDR3 here is CASSLGPPGQPQHF. As DNA, the CDR3 is TGCGCCAGCAGCTTGGGACCCCCGGGCCAGCCCCAGCATTTT. Together with reference TRBV5-1 and TRBJ1-5, the CDR3 gives the full variable domain: KAGVTQTPRYLIKTRGQQVTLSCSPISGHRSVSWYQQTPGQGLQFLFEYFSETQRNKGNFPGRFSGRQFSNSRSEMNVSTLELGDSALYLCASSLGPPGQPQHFGDGTRLSIL.

The V call is TRBV7-9, the J call TRBJ2-1; 7 bases fit TRBD1. From germline, CDR1 is SEHNR and CDR2 FQNEAQ (reference sequence). The CDR3 runs 12 residues. Trimming cost V 5 bases and J 7 bases; bases outside gene matches: 2. The CDR3: CASSTDRNEQFF. DNA for the CDR3: TGTGCCAGCAGCACGGACAGGAATGAGCAGTTCTTC.

This rearrangement joins TRBV5-1 to TRBJ2-1; D assignment may be TRBD1 or TRBD2 (5 bases each). The ends were cut back, 7 bases at V and 7 bases at J, with 12 bases in the middle. CDR3 length: 12 residues. Germline assignment: CDR1 SGHRS and CDR2 YFSETQ. CDR3: CASAEGRNEQFF. CDR3 nucleotide sequence: TGCGCCAGCGCTGAGGGACGGAATGAGCAGTTCTTC.

The J gene is TRBJ2-2, the V gene TRBV5-1, with 9 bases that match TRBD1. The CDR3 has 16 residues. V shed 3 bases, J shed 3 bases, and the junction held 6 bases outside the gene matches. Germline CDR1 and CDR2: SGHRS and YFSETQ. The CDR3 DNA is TGCGCCAGCAGCTCTACAGGGGGCGCGGACACCGGGGAGCTGTTTTTT. It is translated as CASSSTGGADTGELFF.

A single count supports this clone. The V gene is TRBV11-2, the J gene TRBJ2-7; D not certain. This CDR3 contains 14 residues. V was pared by 7 bases and J by 2 bases, with 15 bases between. CDR1 and CDR2 from the germline V gene are SGHAT and FQNNGV. The CDR3 bases are TGTGCCAGCACCGGCGGTAACCGTGCCTACGAGCAGTACGTC. Protein: CASTGGNRAYEQYV.

The J gene is TRBJ2-5, the V gene TRBV7-6; D uncertain. V lost 6 bases and J lost 5, with 10 bases in between. The V gene's germline CDR1 is SGHVS and CDR2 FNYEAQ. This CDR3 comprises 12 residues. CDR3 sequence (DNA): TGTGCCAGCAGACCATTTGGGGAGACCCAGTACTTC. Protein: CASRPFGETQYF.

This sequence joins TRBV29-1 and TRBJ2-1, with TRBD2 matching over 13 bases. The CDR3 has 16 amino acids. Looked up from germline, CDR1 is SQVTM and CDR2 is ANQGSEA. V was pared by 1 base and J by 2 bases, with 2 bases of the junction left unmatched. CDR3 sequence reads: CSVEVGTSGAYNEQFF. The CDR3 DNA follows: TGCAGCGTTGAAGTGGGGACTAGCGGGGCCTACAATGAGCAGTTCTTC.